What follows are 25 T cell receptor beta chains derived from one specimen sequenced in a study of radiotherapy plus CTLA-4 blockade in lung cancer. Clones were read by immunoSEQ multiplex PCR, and TCRdb kept only the in-frame ones, dropping some. The sample has about 97,000 clones; approximately 72% are singletons. This material consisted of peripheral blood, taken from a patient treated with radiotherapy plus ipilimumab. These receptors were collected from a human donor with non-small cell lung cancer who had a partial response to radiotherapy plus ipilimumab. Some clones in this sample may be carry-over from other donors' samples.

The chain joins TRBV28 to TRBJ1-2, with D perhaps TRBD1 (6 bases). The germline V gene has CDR1 MDHEN and CDR2 SYDVKM. V was shortened by 5 bases and J by 4 bases, with 8 bases between the two germline ends. The CDR3 has 12 amino acids. The CDR3 DNA sequence: TGTGCCAGCAGTCCAGGGGTCTATGGCTACACCTTC. Translation: CASSPGVYGYTF.

The chain has TRBV27 and TRBJ2-5; D remains ambiguous. The germline V and J ends were trimmed by 7 bases and 4 bases, with 19 bases remaining between them. The CDR3 is 15 residues long. CDR1 MNHEY and CDR2 SMNVEV come from the germline V gene (reference sequence). Written as DNA, the CDR3 is TGTGCCAGCAATATACTGGGCCTAATTGGAGAGACCCAGTACTTC. Protein product: CASNILGLIGETQYF.

The rearrangement uses TRBV19 and TRBJ2-3; TRBD2 agrees at 16 bases. V dropped 4 bases and J dropped 5; count of bases not matched to a gene: 6. The CDR3 totals 17 residues. Per germline, CDR1 LNHDA and CDR2 SQIVND (reference sequence). As DNA, the CDR3 is TGTGCCAGTAGTAACGGGACTAGCGGGGGGGCAGGAGATACGCAGTATTTT. This translates into CASSNGTSGGAGDTQYF.

This CDR3 is CASSLTGETEAFF. CDR3 nucleotides: TGTGCCAGCAGCCTTACAGGGGAAACTGAAGCTTTCTTT. The chain has TRBV28 and TRBJ1-1, with 7 bases fitting TRBD1. From germline, CDR1 is MDHEN and CDR2 SYDVKM. V lost 6 bases and J lost 5; bases outside the gene matches: 6. CDR3 size: 13 residues. Full variable domain (outside the CDR3, taken from reference TRBV28 and TRBJ1-1): DVKVTQSSRYLVKRTGEKVFLECVQDMDHENMFWYRQDPGLGLRLIYFSYDVKMKEKGDIPEGYSVSREKKERFSLILESASTNQTSMYLCASSLTGETEAFFGQGTRLTVV.

The chain employs TRBV30 and TRBJ2-4; 12 bases are shared with TRBD1. With V trimmed by 2 bases and J by 15 bases, 14 bases remained unmatched. The germline V gene encodes CDR1 GTSNPN and CDR2 SVGIG (reference sequence). The CDR3 is made up of 15 amino acids. The chain's CDR3 is CAWSRAGTGGAKPYF. In DNA, the CDR3 is TGTGCCTGGAGTCGGGCCGGGACAGGGGGCGCGAAACCGTACTTC.

The V gene is TRBV5-4, the J gene TRBJ1-1; 10 bases are a match to TRBD1. Unmatched junction bases numbered 12, after V lost 4 bases and J lost 6 bases. Germline V lookup: CDR1 SGHNT, CDR2 YYREEE (reference sequence). There are 16 residues in the CDR3. This CDR3 is CASSLRDRGTRAEAFF. The CDR3 region has the DNA TGTGCCAGCAGCCTCCGGGACAGGGGAACTCGCGCTGAAGCTTTCTTT.

The chain employs TRBV18 and TRBJ2-5, with 7 nucleotides matching TRBD1. Germline lookup yields CDR1 KGHSH and CDR2 LQKENI. This CDR3 is built from 13 residues. V gave up 5 bases and J gave up 3 bases; unmatched junction bases: 3. The CDR3 sequence: CASSDRVEETQYF. The DNA for the CDR3 is TGTGCCAGCTCAGACAGGGTTGAAGAGACCCAGTACTTC.

The chain uses TRBV9 and TRBJ1-6; D is unclear. The V end was cut by 3 bases, the J end by 11 bases, with 12 bases between. CDR1 and CDR2 (germline): SGDLS, YYNGEE. The CDR3 extends over 13 amino acids. CDR3 residues: CASSGLTTPPLHF. CDR3 nucleotide sequence: TGTGCCAGCAGCGGCCTCACTACGCCACCCCTCCACTTT.

This clone was seen at least ten times. This sequence joins TRBV19 and TRBJ2-2; 12 bases fit TRBD2. The CDR3 runs to 16 residues. Germline trimming cut 7 bases from V and 3 bases from J; bases unmatched to any gene: 6. The germline V gene has CDR1 LNHDA and CDR2 SQIVND (reference sequence). The CDR3 DNA reads as TGTGCCAGTACCCCCCTAGCGGGGGGGTACACCGGGGAGCTGTTTTTT. This codes for CASTPLAGGYTGELFF.

In this sample, this clone turned up a few times. This chain joins TRBV29-1 and TRBJ1-1; unclear D gene. CDR3 length: 12 amino acids. V was trimmed by 4 bases and J by 0 bases, leaving 6 bases between them. Per germline, CDR1 SQVTM and CDR2 ANQGSEA. The DNA of the CDR3 is TGCAGCGTTGGTCAGTTGAACACTGAAGCTTTCTTT. It yields the protein CSVGQLNTEAFF. The full variable domain, in which reference TRBV29-1 and TRBJ1-1 provide the parts outside the CDR3, is SAVISQKPSRDICQRGTSLTIQCQVDSQVTMMFWYRQQPGQSLTLIATANQGSEATYESGFVIDKFPISRPNLTFSTLTVSNMSPEDSSIYLCSVGQLNTEAFFGQGTRLTVV.

The chain employs TRBV7-8 and TRBJ2-1; 10 bases fit TRBD2. Germline CDR1 and CDR2: SGHVS and FQNEAQ. Unmatched junction bases numbered 10, after V lost 5 bases and J lost 0 bases. The CDR3 extends over 18 amino acids. CDR3 sequence (DNA): TGTGCCAGCAGCCTCTCTTTTAGCGGGAGGAGCTCCTACAATGAGCAGTTCTTC. This encodes CASSLSFSGRSSYNEQFF. Supplemented by reference TRBV7-8 and TRBJ2-1, the full variable domain reads GAGVSQSPRYKVAKRGQDVALRCDPISGHVSLFWYQQALGQGPEFLTYFQNEAQLDKSGLPSDRFFAERPEGSVSTLKIQRTQQEDSAVYLCASSLSFSGRSSYNEQFFGPGTRLTVL.

The chain recombines TRBV30 with TRBJ2-7; D gene uncertain. Trimming cost V 4 bases and J 3 bases, with 10 bases left between them. Germline lookup yields CDR1 GTSNPN and CDR2 SVGIG (reference sequence). This CDR3 contains 12 residues. CDR3 sequence: CAWNLRNYEQYF. The CDR3 DNA sequence: TGTGCCTGGAATCTGCGGAACTACGAGCAGTACTTC.

This chain joins TRBV6-5 and TRBJ2-5, with D maybe TRBD2 (5 bases). This CDR3 spans 15 amino acids. Germline CDR1 MNHEY, CDR2 SVGAGI. Trimming shortened V by 2 bases and J by 2 bases, and 12 bases separated the two germline ends. CDR3 sequence: CASSYKRVLQETQYF. For the CDR3, the DNA is TGTGCCAGCAGTTACAAGAGGGTCCTACAAGAGACCCAGTACTTC.

The chain joins TRBV5-1 to TRBJ2-3, with 12 bases fitting TRBD2. V was clipped by 4 bases and J by 0 bases; unmatched bases: 3. The CDR3 extends over 16 amino acids. Germline V gene lookup returns CDR1 SGHRS and CDR2 YFSETQ. The CDR3 coding sequence is TGCGCCAGCAGCACAGGACTAGCGGGGAGCACAGATACGCAGTATTTT. Its translation is CASSTGLAGSTDTQYF. Filled out from reference TRBV5-1 and TRBJ2-3, the complete variable domain reads KAGVTQTPRYLIKTRGQQVTLSCSPISGHRSVSWYQQTPGQGLQFLFEYFSETQRNKGNFPGRFSGRQFSNSRSEMNVSTLELGDSALYLCASSTGLAGSTDTQYFGPGTRLTVL.

The J gene is TRBJ1-3, the V gene TRBV28; D is possibly TRBD1 (6 bases). This CDR3 contains 15 residues. CDR1 is MDHEN and CDR2 is SYDVKM in the germline V gene. Trimming shortened V by 5 bases and J by 4 bases, and 15 bases separated the two germline ends. The CDR3 protein is CASSPPGARGNTIYF. CDR3 in DNA: TGTGCCAGCAGTCCACCAGGGGCTAGAGGAAACACCATATATTTT.

The V and J genes are TRBV5-6 and TRBJ1-5; 7 positions agree with TRBD1. The length of the CDR3 is 13 residues. Trimming at V came to 2 bases and at J to 7 bases, leaving 3 bases not matched to a gene. The germline gives CDR1 SGHDT, CDR2 YYEEEE. Here the CDR3 reads CASSFDREQPQHF. CDR3 sequence (DNA): TGTGCCAGCAGCTTTGACAGGGAGCAGCCCCAGCATTTT.

The CDR3 nucleotides are TGTGCCAGCAGCTTGAGTAGCGGATATAGCAATCAGCCCCAGCATTTT. It yields the protein CASSLSSGYSNQPQHF. The chain recombines TRBV5-8 with TRBJ1-5, with unresolved D. Trimming took off 1 base at V and 0 bases at J, with 11 bases between the two ends. There are 16 residues in the CDR3. Germline V gene data show CDR1 as SGHTS and CDR2 as YDEGEE. The variable domain in full, completed from reference TRBV5-8 and TRBJ1-5, reads EAGVTQSPTHLIKTRGQQATLRCSPISGHTSVYWYQQALGLGLQFLLWYDEGEERNRGNFPPRFSGRQFPNYSSELNVNALELEDSALYLCASSLSSGYSNQPQHFGDGTRLSIL.

In this sample, this clone turned up a few times. This chain connects TRBV5-1 to TRBJ2-5; 13 nucleotides line up with TRBD2. The J call may be incorrect, as the DNA end agrees better with TRBJ2-7. The CDR3 sequence is 18 residues long. The germline V gene has CDR1 SGHRS and CDR2 YFSETQ. For the CDR3, the DNA is TGCGCCAGCAGCCCAAGAGGGACTAGCGGGATCGTCTCCTACGAGCAGTACTTC. This encodes CASSPRGTSGIVSYEQYF.

The chain has TRBV7-2 and TRBJ1-2; D is perhaps TRBD1 (6 bases). This CDR3 spans 15 amino acids. Trimming left V 4 bases short and J 8 bases short, with 20 bases between. Germline lookup yields CDR1 SGHTA and CDR2 FQGNSA. In DNA form, the CDR3 reads TGTGCCAGCAGCTCCCGTACGACAGGCTCCGGGGGCTACACCTTC. Protein product: CASSSRTTGSGGYTF.

This clone came up once. The chain combines TRBV18 with TRBJ2-3, with 9 nucleotides matching TRBD2. The J segment lost 7 bases and the V segment lost 0 bases, leaving 5 bases of the junction unmatched. The CDR3 loop spans 15 amino acids. CDR1 is KGHSH, CDR2 LQKENI, per germline. The CDR3 loop is CASSPPIAGANTQYF. CDR3 DNA: TGTGCCAGCTCACCACCAATAGCGGGGGCAAATACGCAGTATTTT.

The gene calls are TRBV9 and TRBJ2-2; D gene unclear. The CDR3 is 16 amino acids. V lost 4 bases to trimming and J lost 2 bases, with 15 bases between them. Germline-derived CDR1 and CDR2 are SGDLS and YYNGEE. CDR3 protein: CASSRLEKPNTGELFF. The CDR3 DNA reads as TGTGCCAGCAGCCGCCTTGAGAAGCCCAACACCGGGGAGCTGTTTTTT. Drawing the rest from reference TRBV9 and TRBJ2-2, the complete variable domain is DSGVTQTPKHLITATGQRVTLRCSPRSGDLSVYWYQQSLDQGLQFLIQYYNGEERAKGNILERFSAQQFPDLHSELNLSSLELGDSALYFCASSRLEKPNTGELFFGEGSRLTVL.

This clone was picked up a small number of times. The chain employs TRBV6-6 and TRBJ1-1; D call uncertain. V gave up 6 bases and J gave up 4 bases, with 12 bases separating them. CDR1 is MNHNY, CDR2 SVGAGI, per germline (reference sequence). This CDR3 region has 13 residues. The CDR3 loop reads CASRQIEGTEAFF. Written as DNA, the CDR3 is TGTGCCAGCAGACAAATAGAGGGCACTGAAGCTTTCTTT.

This rearrangement joins TRBV21-1 to TRBJ2-3; the table's D call, TRBD1, was not checked against the DNA. TRBV21-1 is annotated as a pseudogene. This CDR3 region has 16 residues. The DNA for the CDR3 is TGTGCCAGCAGCCCACCCGACAGGGCTGTCAAAGATACGCAGTATTTT. It is translated as CASSPPDRAVKDTQYF.

The chain is built from TRBV7-3 and TRBJ2-6; D is possibly TRBD2 (5 bases). CDR1 and CDR2 from the germline V gene are SGHTA and FQGTGA. The V end lost 2 bases, the J end lost 0 bases, and 8 bases lay between the germline ends. The CDR3 runs 16 residues. CDR3 DNA: TGTGCCAGCAGCTTAGAGGGAAGCTCTGGGGCCAACGTCCTGACTTTC. It encodes CASSLEGSSGANVLTF.

The chain joins TRBV27 to TRBJ2-1, with D possibly being TRBD2 (6 bases). CDR1 MNHEY and CDR2 SMNVEV come from the germline V gene (reference sequence). CDR3 length equals 18 residues. Trimming shortened V by 5 bases and J by 13 bases, and 33 bases separated the two germline ends. DNA of the CDR3: TGTGCCAGCAGTCTCTTCCCGCCCGACAGCGGGTACCTGACCCTACAGTTCTTC. This gives the protein CASSLFPPDSGYLTLQFF.